This TCR beta chain was observed in a study of CD8 T cells in ankylosing spondylitis. Germline V gene sequence: CDR1 SGHDN, CDR2 FVKESK. The V end lost 4 bases, the J end lost 4 bases, and 15 bases lay between the germline ends. The CDR3 has 15 amino acids. At least ten counts were recorded for this clonotype. Its specificity is unknown. Study outcomes and limitations: Reportedly, significant enrichment of disease-linked clones occurred in matched ankylosing spondylitis synovial fluid. Within ankylosing spondylitis blood, a TCR beta motif made up of under 10 highly homologous variants appeared to be characteristic. Clones linked to the disease showed a CD8+ phenotype. They occurred at relatively low frequencies in peripheral blood.

Quantitative barcoded 5'-RACE was used to prepare TCR beta libraries. Using its own MiXCR run on the 5' RACE reads, TCRdb lists one record per CDR3 protein. The table records fewer than 250,000 distinct CDR3 sequences, roughly a tenth of them present only once. Sequencing used blood, either unsorted or a sorted T cell fraction (not recorded which). The chain employs TRBV14 and TRBJ2-3; tentatively, D is TRBD1 (6 bases). The sequence was collected from a male donor with ankylosing spondylitis or in good health (not recorded which). The CDR3 DNA follows: TGTGCCAGCAGCCCGGGACACTCTGGCGCAGATACGCAGTATTTT. Its protein product is CASSPGHSGADTQYF.